The 28 T cell receptor beta chains given below trace back to one sample, sequenced in a study of graft-versus-host responses after intestinal transplantation. Clones were sequenced by immunoSEQ multiplex PCR, and TCRdb holds only the in-frame ones, with some missing. The sample lists approximately 100,000 clones; approximately 93% were seen once. These receptors' targets are unknown. Source: unstimulated CD8+ T cells sorted from spleen or lymph node cells, taken before intestinal transplant. These TCRs come from a human donor who received an intestinal transplant.

The CDR3 nucleotides are TGTGCCAGCAGGGTACAAGGCTCTGAAGCTTTCTTT. Protein product: CASRVQGSEAFF. The chain employs TRBV2 and TRBJ1-1; the D is unclear. V was shortened by 6 bases and J by 6 bases, with 11 bases between the two germline ends. The CDR3 runs 12 residues. Germline CDR1 is SNHLY and CDR2 is FYNNEI.

This clone showed up just once. The rearrangement links TRBV4-2 to TRBJ2-5; TRBD2 is a possible D gene (5 bases). The CDR3 contains 14 residues. V gave up 0 bases and J gave up 3 bases, with 8 bases separating them. Germline V gene sequence: CDR1 LGHNA, CDR2 YNFKEQ. CDR3: CASSQDVGEETQYF. The CDR3 DNA is TGTGCCAGCAGCCAAGATGTGGGAGAAGAGACCCAGTACTTC.

This clone was seen once. This same CDR3 is encoded by further DNA sequences in the sample. This rearrangement joins TRBV9 to TRBJ2-3; D possibly corresponds to TRBD2 (7 bases). The V and J ends lost 7 bases and 0 bases respectively, with 12 bases between them. The CDR3 contains 14 residues. Germline lookup yields CDR1 SGDLS and CDR2 YYNGEE. The CDR3 region has the DNA TGTGCCAGCTCGGGGGGCGCTAGCACAGATACGCAGTATTTT. Residues: CASSGGASTDTQYF.

CDR3 bases: TGTGCCAGCAGCAACCCCCTAGCGGGGGGGCAGGAGACCCAGTACTTC. Translation gives CASSNPLAGGQETQYF. This chain uses TRBV7-7 with TRBJ2-5; 12 bases fit TRBD2. Germline V gene sequence: CDR1 SSHAT, CDR2 FNYEAQ (reference sequence). V shed 5 bases and J 5 bases; nucleotides not matched to a gene: 9. The CDR3 sequence is 16 residues long.

The chain has TRBV19 and TRBJ1-1, with TRBD1 matching 8 bases. Germline CDR1 is LNHDA and CDR2 is SQIVND (reference sequence). The CDR3 is 13 amino acids. After removal of 7 bases from V and 6 bases from J, the junction contained 7 bases not matched to a gene. This CDR3 is CASITGGTAEAFF. CDR3 sequence (DNA): TGTGCCAGTATTACAGGGGGAACAGCTGAAGCTTTCTTT.

The rearrangement links TRBV14 to TRBJ1-1; unclear D gene. Germline V gene sequence: CDR1 SGHDN, CDR2 FVKESK. V was shortened by 4 bases and J by 3 bases, with 9 bases between the two germline ends. The CDR3 is made up of 13 amino acids. CDR3 residues: CASSPDPHTEAFF. The CDR3 DNA sequence: TGTGCCAGCAGCCCAGACCCTCACACTGAAGCTTTCTTT.

V usage is TRBV10-3 and J usage is TRBJ1-1, with 7 nucleotides matching TRBD1. This CDR3 spans 14 amino acids. The V gene's germline CDR1 is ENHRY and CDR2 SYGVKD. Germline trimming cut 6 bases from V and 0 bases from J; bases unmatched to any gene: 4. The CDR3 DNA sequence: TGTGCCATCAGACGACAGGGCTTGAACACTGAAGCTTTCTTT. This translates into CAIRRQGLNTEAFF.

The chain recombines TRBV2 with TRBJ2-3; TRBD2 might be the D (7 bases). Trimming took 5 bases from V and 6 from J, leaving 12 bases between them. CDR3 length: 13 residues. The germline V gene encodes CDR1 SNHLY and CDR2 FYNNEI. The CDR3 sequence: CASSMGGQDTQYF. The CDR3 DNA sequence: TGTGCCAGCAGTATGGGGGGGCAGGATACGCAGTATTTT.

This clone was detected once. The chain is built from TRBV19 and TRBJ2-5; D is unresolved. CDR1 is LNHDA, CDR2 SQIVND, per germline (reference sequence). This CDR3 is 16 amino acids long. V was cut by 6 bases and J by 0 bases, with 17 bases left in between. The DNA of the CDR3 is TGTGCCAGTAGCCGGGTCTCCAGAGGTAACCAAGAGACCCAGTACTTC. Amino acid sequence: CASSRVSRGNQETQYF.

This chain connects TRBV6-5 to TRBJ2-5, with 12 bases identical to TRBD2. The germline CDR1 and CDR2 sequences are MNHEY and SVGAGI. J lost 3 bases, V lost 1 base, and 3 bases had no gene match. This CDR3 spans 16 amino acids. As DNA, the CDR3 is TGTGCCAGCAGTTACTTCCTAGCGGGGGGGAAAGAGACCCAGTACTTC. Protein: CASSYFLAGGKETQYF.

The chain couples TRBV4-1 to TRBJ2-7, with no clear D. V lost 0 bases to trimming and J lost 7 bases, with 16 bases between them. Germline CDR1 is MGHRA and CDR2 is YSYEKL. The CDR3 totals 15 residues. In nucleotides, the CDR3 is TGCGCCAGCAGCCAAGAGCCTTCCTCCCTAGGGGAGCAGTACTTC. Amino acids: CASSQEPSSLGEQYF.

J is TRBJ2-5 and V is TRBV5-4; D is ambiguous. The ends were cut back, 5 bases at V and 4 bases at J, with 12 bases in the middle. This CDR3 contains 13 residues. CDR1 SGHNT and CDR2 YYREEE come from the germline V gene (reference sequence). CDR3 nucleotide sequence: TGTGCCAGCAGGGTGGCGGTGGGAGAGACCCAGTACTTC. Amino acid sequence: CASRVAVGETQYF.

The chain is built from TRBV21-1 and TRBJ1-2. TRBV21-1 is annotated as a pseudogene. This CDR3 has 15 amino acids. CDR3 DNA sequence: TGTGCCAGCAGCCCGTTACACGGTGGAAACTATGGCTACACCTTC. This translates into CASSPLHGGNYGYTF.

J is TRBJ1-2 and V is TRBV14; 9 bases are shared with TRBD1. CDR3 size: 14 residues. CDR1 is SGHDN and CDR2 is FVKESK in the germline V gene. The trim removed 4 bases at V and 0 bases at J, leaving 0 bases unmatched. The CDR3 region is CASSRTGANYGYTF. CDR3 sequence (DNA): TGTGCCAGCAGCCGGACAGGGGCTAACTATGGCTACACCTTC.

This rearrangement joins TRBV7-9 to TRBJ2-3; D may be TRBD2 (7 bases). CDR1 SEHNR and CDR2 FQNEAQ come from the germline V gene (reference sequence). The V gene lost 5 bases and the J gene lost 5 bases, with 17 bases spanning the gap. CDR3 size: 15 residues. The CDR3 DNA is TGTGCCAGCAGCGGGGGGGCTAGGGTAGGAGATACGCAGTATTTT. Translating gives CASSGGARVGDTQYF.

This clone was found a few times. The chain recombines TRBV15 with TRBJ1-5; D is uncertain. The CDR3 has 14 amino acids. V was pared by 1 base and J by 1 base, with 5 bases between. Per the germline V gene, CDR1 is LNHNV and CDR2 is YYDKDF (reference sequence). Written as DNA, the CDR3 is TGTGCCACCAGCAGAGTCCGGAGCAATCAGCCCCAGCATTTT. It codes for CATSRVRSNQPQHF.

For this clone: One junction end does not reproduce the germline sequence, and a read error may be involved. The chain has TRBV10-3 and TRBJ2-7, with D unresolved. Looked up from germline, CDR1 is ENHRY and CDR2 is SYGVKD. There are 13 residues in the CDR3. The CDR3 sequence is CAIGEWDSYEQYF. CDR3 sequence (DNA): TGTGCCATCGGTGAATGGGACTCCTACGAGCAGTACTTC.

V gene TRBV4-1 combines with J gene TRBJ1-5; the D gene is possibly TRBD1 (5 bases). Germline V lookup: CDR1 MGHRA, CDR2 YSYEKL. The CDR3 runs 15 residues. Trimming removed 0 bases from V and 1 base from J, with 7 bases in between. The CDR3 sequence is CASSQDGGSNQPQHF. CDR3 bases: TGCGCCAGCAGCCAAGATGGGGGGAGCAATCAGCCCCAGCATTTT.

V and J are TRBV27 and TRBJ2-3; TRBD1 agrees at 9 bases. CDR3 size: 18 residues. The J segment lost 3 bases and the V segment lost 3 bases, leaving 13 bases of the junction unmatched. In germline, CDR1 is MNHEY, CDR2 SMNVEV (reference sequence). CDR3 coding DNA: TGTGCCAGCAGTTTGACGACACCGGGACAGGGATCAACAGATACGCAGTATTTT. This gives the protein CASSLTTPGQGSTDTQYF.

This chain connects TRBV7-8 to TRBJ1-6, with D unresolved. Germline V gene data show CDR1 as SGHVS and CDR2 as FQNEAQ. The CDR3 is 15 amino acids. Between the trimmed V and J ends, which lost 5 bases and 5 bases, there was a span of 13 bases. The CDR3 nucleotides are TGTGCCAGCAGCACAACAGACTATAATAATTCACCCCTCCACTTT. This encodes CASSTTDYNNSPLHF.

CDR3 protein: CASSESRQVWNEQFF. In DNA, the CDR3 is TGCGCCAGCAGTGAGAGTAGGCAGGTGTGGAATGAGCAGTTCTTC. The gene calls are TRBV10-1 and TRBJ2-1, with D hard to call. Germline lookup yields CDR1 WNHNN and CDR2 SYGVQD (reference sequence). The CDR3 spans 15 residues. Trimming stripped 2 bases from V and 7 bases from J, with 15 bases between.

The chain couples TRBV9 to TRBJ1-1; D remains ambiguous. CDR3 length: 14 amino acids. The V and J ends lost 3 bases and 1 base respectively, with 10 bases between them. CDR1 and CDR2 from the germline V gene are SGDLS and YYNGEE. CDR3 protein: CASSAGRGNTEAFF. The CDR3 coding sequence is TGTGCCAGCAGCGCTGGACGGGGGAACACTGAAGCTTTCTTT.

Written as DNA, the CDR3 is TGTGCCAGCAGTGAACATTCGAGGATATATGGCTACACCTTC. Translated, it gives CASSEHSRIYGYTF. The gene calls are TRBV2 and TRBJ1-2, with D unresolved. The CDR3 runs to 14 residues. Trimming removed 2 bases from V and 5 bases from J, with 12 bases in between. The germline CDR1 and CDR2 sequences are SNHLY and FYNNEI.

The chain couples TRBV5-1 to TRBJ2-7, with D tentatively TRBD2 (6 bases). In germline, CDR1 is SGHRS, CDR2 YFSETQ. The V end lost 3 bases, the J end lost 7 bases, and 8 bases lay between the germline ends. This CDR3 has 11 residues. DNA of the CDR3: TGCGCCAGCAGCTCGGGGACTGAGCAGTACTTC. It specifies CASSSGTEQYF.

The rearrangement uses TRBV6-1 and TRBJ2-3; perhaps TRBD2 as D (5 bases). Germline CDR1 is MNHNS and CDR2 is SASEGT. This CDR3 comprises 16 residues. V was shortened by 1 base and J by 2 bases, with 13 bases between the two germline ends. CDR3 sequence (DNA): TGTGCCAGCAGTGAAGTAGAGGGTGTGACCACAGATACGCAGTATTTT. Residues: CASSEVEGVTTDTQYF.

V usage is TRBV10-3 and J usage is TRBJ2-3; 10 nucleotides agree with TRBD2. This CDR3 region has 17 residues. J was trimmed by 2 bases and V by 2 bases; bases with no gene match: 7. Germline V gene sequence: CDR1 ENHRY, CDR2 SYGVKD. This CDR3 reads CAISEGASGGYTDTQYF. DNA for the CDR3: TGTGCCATCAGTGAGGGGGCTAGCGGGGGTTACACAGATACGCAGTATTTT.

This rearrangement joins TRBV30 to TRBJ1-1, with 9 nucleotides matching TRBD1. The J segment lost 8 bases and the V segment lost 2 bases, leaving 6 bases of the junction unmatched. In germline, CDR1 is GTSNPN, CDR2 SVGIG (reference sequence). The CDR3 length is 13 residues. The CDR3 coding sequence is TGTGCCTGGAGTCTGCGGGACAGGGTGGAAGCTTTCTTT. Residues: CAWSLRDRVEAFF.

V gene TRBV11-2 combines with J gene TRBJ2-1, with 11 nucleotides matching TRBD2. The V gene's germline CDR1 is SGHAT and CDR2 FQNNGV. The CDR3 has 16 amino acids. Losses at the gene ends were 5 bases for V and 4 bases for J; bases not matched to a gene: 7. CDR3 region: CASSRLAGGRYNEQFF. The DNA of the CDR3 is TGTGCCAGCAGCAGGCTAGCGGGGGGAAGATACAATGAGCAGTTCTTC.